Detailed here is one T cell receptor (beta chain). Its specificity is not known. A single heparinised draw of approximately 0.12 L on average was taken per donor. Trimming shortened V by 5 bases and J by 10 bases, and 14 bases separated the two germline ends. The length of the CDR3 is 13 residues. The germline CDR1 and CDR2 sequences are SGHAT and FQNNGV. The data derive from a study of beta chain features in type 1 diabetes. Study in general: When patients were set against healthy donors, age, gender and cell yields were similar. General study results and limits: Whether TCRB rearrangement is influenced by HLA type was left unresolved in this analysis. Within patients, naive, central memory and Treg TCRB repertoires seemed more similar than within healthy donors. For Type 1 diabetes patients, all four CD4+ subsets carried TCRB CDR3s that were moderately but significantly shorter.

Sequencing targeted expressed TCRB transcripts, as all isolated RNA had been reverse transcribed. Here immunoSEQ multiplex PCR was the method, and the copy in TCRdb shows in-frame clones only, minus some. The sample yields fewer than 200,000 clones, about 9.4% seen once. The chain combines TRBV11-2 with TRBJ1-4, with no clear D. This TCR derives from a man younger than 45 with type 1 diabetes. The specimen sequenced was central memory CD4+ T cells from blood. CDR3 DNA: TGTGCCAGCAGCCAAGAAGGTAGCCCAAAACTGTTTTTT. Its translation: CASSQEGSPKLFF.